A single sample gave rise to the 8 T cell receptor beta chains below, sequenced in a study of cytomegalovirus exposure and HLA in healthy donors. 60 Vbeta and 13 Jbeta primers were used in PCR. Measured with immunoSEQ multiplex PCR; TCRdb has only the in-frame clones, and not every one. The table has 150,000 to 200,000 clones, approximately 84% seen once; the top ten hold around 0.27%. The sequenced sample consisted of PBMCs. The receptors shown here come from a boy between 5 and 17 years old in good health and CMV-seronegative.

Only one count was recorded for this clone. The chain is built from TRBV30 and TRBJ1-2, with a possible D match to TRBD1 (5 bases). The CDR3 runs 12 residues. The germline V and J ends were trimmed by 5 bases and 4 bases, with 11 bases remaining between them. CDR1 GTSNPN and CDR2 SVGIG come from the germline V gene (reference sequence). CDR3 DNA: TGTGCCTGGGGCAGGGAGGCCTATGGCTACACCTTC. Amino acids: CAWGREAYGYTF.

The J gene is TRBJ1-1, the V gene TRBV30, with TRBD1 matching 8 bases. V was pared by 4 bases and J by 7 bases, with 5 bases of the junction left unmatched. Per germline, CDR1 GTSNPN and CDR2 SVGIG (reference sequence). The CDR3 covers 12 residues. The CDR3 nucleotides read TGTGCCTGGATCACAACAGGGGGTGAAGCTTTCTTT. Translation: CAWITTGGEAFF.

The chain recombines TRBV5-1 with TRBJ1-4, with 7 bases that match TRBD1. The CDR3 is made up of 17 amino acids. With V trimmed by 2 bases and J by 5 bases, 12 bases remained unmatched. Germline V gene lookup returns CDR1 SGHRS and CDR2 YFSETQ. This chain's CDR3 is CASSFSGNRDSNEKLFF. CDR3 bases: TGCGCCAGCAGCTTTTCTGGGAACCGGGACAGCAATGAAAAACTGTTTTTT.

The gene calls are TRBV29-1 and TRBJ2-7; possibly TRBD1 for D (6 bases). With 4 bases removed from V and 3 bases from J, the gap between germline ends came to 13 bases. CDR1 is SQVTM and CDR2 is ANQGSEA in the germline V gene. This CDR3 has 13 residues. The CDR3 is CSVAQRTVYEQYF. The CDR3 region has the DNA TGCAGCGTTGCCCAACGGACAGTCTACGAGCAGTACTTC.

V is TRBV5-1 and J is TRBJ1-3; 12 nucleotides align to TRBD1. J was trimmed by 4 bases and V by 1 base; bases with no gene match: 6. Germline CDR1 SGHRS, CDR2 YFSETQ. This CDR3 is built from 17 residues. CDR3 bases: TGCGCCAGCAGCTTGATGGGGACAGGGGGCGCCGGAAACACCATATATTTT. Amino acid sequence: CASSLMGTGGAGNTIYF.

About this clone itself: A junction end diverges from the germline sequence, so it may reflect a read error. This CDR3 is also generated by other DNA sequences in the sample. The J gene is TRBJ1-2, the V gene TRBV4-1, with D uncertain. Germline CDR1 and CDR2: MGHRA and YSYEKL. The CDR3 covers 15 residues. The CDR3 here is CASSQGRMANYGYTF. DNA of the CDR3: TGCGCCAGCAGCCAAGGGCGGATGGCTAACTATGGCTATACCTTC.

This clone has more than one count but fewer than ten. V is TRBV30 and J is TRBJ1-6; 9 positions match TRBD1. Germline CDR1 reads GTSNPN; CDR2 reads SVGIG (reference sequence). CDR3 size: 14 residues. The J segment lost 9 bases and the V segment lost 1 base, leaving 4 bases of the junction unmatched. CDR3 in amino acids: CAWSGGQGSSPLHF. The DNA of the CDR3 is TGTGCCTGGAGTGGGGGACAGGGAAGTTCACCCCTCCACTTT.

The genes are TRBV6-5 and TRBJ2-7; 9 nucleotides line up with TRBD1. Germline V CDR1 and CDR2: MNHEY, SVGAGI. Germline trimming cut 5 bases from V and 2 bases from J; bases unmatched to any gene: 7. The CDR3 has 15 residues. The CDR3 here is CASSTRDRAPYEQYF. CDR3 DNA: TGTGCCAGCAGTACCCGGGACAGGGCTCCCTACGAGCAGTACTTC.